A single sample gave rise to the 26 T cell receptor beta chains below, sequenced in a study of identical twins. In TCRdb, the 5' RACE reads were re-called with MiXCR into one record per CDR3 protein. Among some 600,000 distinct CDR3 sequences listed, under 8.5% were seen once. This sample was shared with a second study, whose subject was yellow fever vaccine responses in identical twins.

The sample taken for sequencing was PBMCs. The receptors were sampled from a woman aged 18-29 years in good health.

CDR3 sequence (DNA): TGTGCCAGTAGAACCTCTGGGGGGCTGTCCACTGAAGCTTTCTTT. It codes for CASRTSGGLSTEAFF. This chain connects TRBV19 to TRBJ1-1; the D gene is possibly TRBD1 (6 bases). The CDR3 runs to 15 residues. The V end lost 6 bases, the J end lost 4 bases, and 18 bases lay between the germline ends. CDR1 is LNHDA and CDR2 is SQIVND in the germline V gene (reference sequence).

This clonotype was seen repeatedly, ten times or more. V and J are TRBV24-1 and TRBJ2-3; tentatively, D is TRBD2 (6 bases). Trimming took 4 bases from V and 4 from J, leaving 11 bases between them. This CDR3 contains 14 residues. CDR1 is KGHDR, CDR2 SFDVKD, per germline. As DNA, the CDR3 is TGTGCCACCAGTGAGAGCGGGTACGCAGATACGCAGTATTTT. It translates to CATSESGYADTQYF.

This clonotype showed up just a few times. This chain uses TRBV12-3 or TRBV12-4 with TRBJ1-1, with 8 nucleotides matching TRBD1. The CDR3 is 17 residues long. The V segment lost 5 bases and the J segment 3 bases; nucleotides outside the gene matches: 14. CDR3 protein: CASSTYGQGLFYTEAFF. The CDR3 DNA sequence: TGTGCCAGCAGTACATACGGACAGGGTCTTTTTTACACTGAAGCTTTCTTT.

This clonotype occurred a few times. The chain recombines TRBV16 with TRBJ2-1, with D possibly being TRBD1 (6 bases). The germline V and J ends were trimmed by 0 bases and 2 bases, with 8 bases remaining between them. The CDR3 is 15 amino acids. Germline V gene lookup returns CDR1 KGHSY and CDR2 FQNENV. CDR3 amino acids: CASSQSGGTYNEQFF. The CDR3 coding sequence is TGTGCCAGCAGCCAATCAGGGGGAACCTACAATGAGCAGTTCTTC.

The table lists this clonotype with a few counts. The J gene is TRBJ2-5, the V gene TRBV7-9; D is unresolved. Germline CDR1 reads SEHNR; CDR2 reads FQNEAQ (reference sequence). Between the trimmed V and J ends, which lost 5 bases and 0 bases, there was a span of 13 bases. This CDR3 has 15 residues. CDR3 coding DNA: TGTGCCAGCAGCCGACTTTATTTATACCAAGAGACCCAGTACTTC. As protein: CASSRLYLYQETQYF. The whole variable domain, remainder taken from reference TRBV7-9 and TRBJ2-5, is DTGVSQNPRHKITKRGQNVTFRCDPISEHNRLYWYRQTLGQGPEFLTYFQNEAQLEKSRLLSDRFSAERPKGSFSTLEIQRTEQGDSAMYLCASSRLYLYQETQYFGPGTRLLVL.

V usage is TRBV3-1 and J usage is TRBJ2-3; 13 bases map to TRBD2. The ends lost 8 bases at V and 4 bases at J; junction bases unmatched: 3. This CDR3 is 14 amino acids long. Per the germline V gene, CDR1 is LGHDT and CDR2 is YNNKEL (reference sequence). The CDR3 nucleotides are TGTGCCAGCGGACTAGCGGGAGCATCAGATACGCAGTATTTT. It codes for CASGLAGASDTQYF.

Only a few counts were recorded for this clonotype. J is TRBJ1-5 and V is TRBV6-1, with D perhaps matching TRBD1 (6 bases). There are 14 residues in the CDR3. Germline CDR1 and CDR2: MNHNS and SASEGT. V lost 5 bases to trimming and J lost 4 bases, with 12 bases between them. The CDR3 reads CASSRGQRNQPQHF. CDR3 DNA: TGTGCCAGCAGTCGCGGACAGCGTAATCAGCCCCAGCATTTT.

The CDR3 region is CAATGINEQFF. The CDR3 DNA reads as TGTGCCGCGACAGGGATCAATGAGCAGTTCTTC. V gene TRBV7-9 combines with J gene TRBJ2-1; 7 positions agree with TRBD1. The V and J ends lost 11 bases and 6 bases, in that order; junction bases with no gene match: 4. The CDR3 has 11 residues. Germline CDR1 and CDR2: SEHNR and FQNEAQ (reference sequence).

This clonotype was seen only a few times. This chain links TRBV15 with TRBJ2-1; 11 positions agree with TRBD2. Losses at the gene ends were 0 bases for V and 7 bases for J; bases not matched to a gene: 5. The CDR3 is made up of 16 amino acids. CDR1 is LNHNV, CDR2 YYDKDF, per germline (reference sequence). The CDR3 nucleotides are TGTGCCACCAGCAGAGATCCTAGCGGGAGGTATAATGAGCAGTTCTTC. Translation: CATSRDPSGRYNEQFF. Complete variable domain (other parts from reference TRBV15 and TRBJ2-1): DAMVIQNPRYQVTQFGKPVTLSCSQTLNHNVMYWYQQKSSQAPKLLFHYYDKDFNNEADTPDNFQSRRPNTSFCFLDIRSPGLGDTAMYLCATSRDPSGRYNEQFFGPGTRLTVL.

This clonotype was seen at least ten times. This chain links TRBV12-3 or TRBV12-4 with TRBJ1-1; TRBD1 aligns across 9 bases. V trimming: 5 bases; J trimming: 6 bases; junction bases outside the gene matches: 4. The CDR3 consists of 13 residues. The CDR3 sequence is CASSPDRGSEAFF. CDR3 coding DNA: TGTGCCAGCAGTCCTGACAGGGGGTCTGAAGCTTTCTTT.

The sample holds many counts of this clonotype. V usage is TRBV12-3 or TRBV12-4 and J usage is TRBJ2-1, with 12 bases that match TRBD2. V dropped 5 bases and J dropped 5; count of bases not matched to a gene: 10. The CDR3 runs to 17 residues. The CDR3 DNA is TGTGCCAGCAGTCGCGGACGTTCTAGCGGGGGGGACAATGAGCAGTTCTTC. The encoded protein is CASSRGRSSGGDNEQFF.

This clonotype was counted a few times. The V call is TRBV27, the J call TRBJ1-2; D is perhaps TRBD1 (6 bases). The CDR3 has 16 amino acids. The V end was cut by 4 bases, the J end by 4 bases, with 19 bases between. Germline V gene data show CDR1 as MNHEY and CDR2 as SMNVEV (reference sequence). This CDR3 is CASSSQTGIRGYGYTF. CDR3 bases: TGTGCCAGCAGTTCCCAAACAGGGATCCGAGGCTATGGCTACACCTTC.

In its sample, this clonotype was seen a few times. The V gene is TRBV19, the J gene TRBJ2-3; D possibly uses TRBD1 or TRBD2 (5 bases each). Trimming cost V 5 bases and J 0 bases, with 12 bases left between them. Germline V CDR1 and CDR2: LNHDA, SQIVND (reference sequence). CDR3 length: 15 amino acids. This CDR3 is CASSGASYSTDTQYF. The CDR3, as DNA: TGTGCCAGTAGTGGGGCTAGCTACAGCACAGATACGCAGTATTTT.

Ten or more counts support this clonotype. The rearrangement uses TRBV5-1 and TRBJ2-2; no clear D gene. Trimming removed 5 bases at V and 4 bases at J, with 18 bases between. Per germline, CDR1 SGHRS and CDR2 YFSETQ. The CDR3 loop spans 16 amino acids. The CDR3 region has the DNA TGCGCCAGCAGTGGAGTATCGAGGTCTAGCACCGGGGAGCTGTTTTTT. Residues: CASSGVSRSSTGELFF.

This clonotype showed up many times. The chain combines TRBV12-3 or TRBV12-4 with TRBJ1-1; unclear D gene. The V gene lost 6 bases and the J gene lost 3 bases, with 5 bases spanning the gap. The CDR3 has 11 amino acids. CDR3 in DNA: TGTGCCAGCAGGGAATACACTGAAGCTTTCTTT. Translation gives CASREYTEAFF.

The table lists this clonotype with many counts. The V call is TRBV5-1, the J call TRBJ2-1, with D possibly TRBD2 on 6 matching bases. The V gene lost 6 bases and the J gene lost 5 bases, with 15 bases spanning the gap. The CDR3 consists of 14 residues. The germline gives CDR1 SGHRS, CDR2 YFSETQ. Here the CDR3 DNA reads TGCGCCAGCATCCCGGGGGACCCTAACAATGAGCAGTTCTTC. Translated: CASIPGDPNNEQFF.

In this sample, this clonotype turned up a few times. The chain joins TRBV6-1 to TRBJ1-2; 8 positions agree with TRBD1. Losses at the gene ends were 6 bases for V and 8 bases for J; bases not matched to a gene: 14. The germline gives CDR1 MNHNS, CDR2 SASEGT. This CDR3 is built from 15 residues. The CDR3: CASSRGAGGATGYTF. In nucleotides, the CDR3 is TGTGCCAGCAGCCGAGGGGCAGGGGGCGCGACCGGCTACACCTTC.

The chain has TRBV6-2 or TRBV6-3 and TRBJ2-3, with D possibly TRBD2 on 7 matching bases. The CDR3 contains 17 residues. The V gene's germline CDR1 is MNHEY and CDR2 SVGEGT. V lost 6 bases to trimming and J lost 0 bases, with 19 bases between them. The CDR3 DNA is TGTGCCAGCAGCCACATTCAGGCGGGGGCCAGCACAGATACGCAGTATTTT. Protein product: CASSHIQAGASTDTQYF.

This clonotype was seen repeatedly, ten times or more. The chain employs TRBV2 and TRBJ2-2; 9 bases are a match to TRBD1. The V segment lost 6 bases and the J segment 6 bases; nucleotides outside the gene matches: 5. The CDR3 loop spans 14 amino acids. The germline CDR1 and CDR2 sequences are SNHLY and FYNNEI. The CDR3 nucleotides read TGTGCCAGCAGGGAAAGACAGGGGGCCGGGGAGCTGTTTTTT. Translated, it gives CASRERQGAGELFF.

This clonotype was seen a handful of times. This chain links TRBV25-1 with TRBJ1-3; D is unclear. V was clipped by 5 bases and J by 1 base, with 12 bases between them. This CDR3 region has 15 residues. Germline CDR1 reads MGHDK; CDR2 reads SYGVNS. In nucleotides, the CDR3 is TGTGCCAGCAGTAAAAGACAACTTTCTGGAAACACCATATATTTT. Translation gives CASSKRQLSGNTIYF.

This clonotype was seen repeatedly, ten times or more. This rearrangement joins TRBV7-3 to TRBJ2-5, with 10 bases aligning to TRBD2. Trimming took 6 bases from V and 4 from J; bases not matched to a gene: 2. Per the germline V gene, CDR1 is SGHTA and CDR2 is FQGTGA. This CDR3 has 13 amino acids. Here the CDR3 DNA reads TGTGCCAGCAGTTCTAGCGGGGGAGAGACCCAGTACTTC. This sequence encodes CASSSSGGETQYF. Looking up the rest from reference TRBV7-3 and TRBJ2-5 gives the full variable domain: GAGVSQTPSNKVTEKGKYVELRCDPISGHTALYWYRQSLGQGPEFLIYFQGTGAADDSGLPNDRFFAVRPEGSVSTLKIQRTERGDSAVYLCASSSSGGETQYFGPGTRLLVL.

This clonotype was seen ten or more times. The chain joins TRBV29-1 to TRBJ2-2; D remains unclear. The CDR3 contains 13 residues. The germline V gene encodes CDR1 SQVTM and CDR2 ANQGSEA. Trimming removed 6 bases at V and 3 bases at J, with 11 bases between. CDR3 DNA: TGCAGCGTCCCTGGATCACACACCGGGGAGCTGTTTTTT. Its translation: CSVPGSHTGELFF.

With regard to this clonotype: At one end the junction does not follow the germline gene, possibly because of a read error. The CDR3 sequence is CASSQDSRLAEVFF. CDR3 DNA sequence: TGCGCCAGCAGCCAAGATTCCAGGTTAGCAGAAGTTTTCTTT. V usage is TRBV4-1 and J usage is TRBJ1-1; D gene uncertain. The CDR3 sequence is 14 residues long. The germline CDR1 and CDR2 sequences are MGHRA and YSYEKL.

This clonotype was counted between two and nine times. The CDR3 sequence is CASSQGPLLGEQYV. CDR3 in DNA: TGCGCCAGCAGCCAGGGGCCCCTGCTGGGCGAGCAGTACGTC. This chain joins TRBV4-1 and TRBJ2-7; a weak D match, TRBD1 (5 bases). This CDR3 has 14 residues. Germline CDR1 reads MGHRA; CDR2 reads YSYEKL. The germline V and J ends were trimmed by 3 bases and 6 bases, with 15 bases remaining between them.

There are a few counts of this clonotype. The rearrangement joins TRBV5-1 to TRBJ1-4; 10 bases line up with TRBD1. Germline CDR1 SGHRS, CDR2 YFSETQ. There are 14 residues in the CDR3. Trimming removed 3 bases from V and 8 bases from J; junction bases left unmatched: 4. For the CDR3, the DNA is TGCGCCAGCAGCTGGGGACAGGGGACGGAAAAACTGTTTTTT. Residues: CASSWGQGTEKLFF.

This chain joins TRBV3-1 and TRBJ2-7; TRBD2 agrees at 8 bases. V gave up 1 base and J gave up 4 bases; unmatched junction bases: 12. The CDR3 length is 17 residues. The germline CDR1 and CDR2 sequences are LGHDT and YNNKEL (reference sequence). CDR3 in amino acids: CASSQVYRAGVGYEQYF. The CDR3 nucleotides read TGTGCCAGCAGCCAAGTTTATAGAGCGGGAGTCGGGTACGAGCAGTACTTC.